This T cell receptor beta chain was identified during a study of beta chain features in type 1 diabetes. Study overall: Examination covered approximately 100 million sorted cells spanning all samples.

This CDR3 is built from 14 residues. Unmatched junction bases numbered 6, after V lost 3 bases and J lost 6 bases. Germline V CDR1 and CDR2: MGHRA, YSYEKL. Every isolated RNA sample was fully reverse transcribed, so sequencing captured expressed TCRB transcripts. Measured with immunoSEQ multiplex PCR; TCRdb has only the in-frame clones, and not every one. Of about 370,000 clones in the sample, about 15% are singletons; the top ten hold more than 0.015%. This clone was found a few times. The specimen was naive CD4+ T cells from blood. The chain carries TRBV4-1 and TRBJ2-7; 9 nucleotides agree with TRBD2. This TCR derives from a woman aged 18-35 years in good health. For the CDR3, the DNA is TGCGCCAGCAGCCAGCCGGGACTAGCAGGCGAGCAGTACTTC. Translated, it gives CASSQPGLAGEQYF.